This TCR beta chain originates from a study of shared clonotypes between healthy human individuals. Looking at the study overall: Used for every donor were three CD4 naive, three CD4 memory, two CD8 naive and one CD8 memory plate. Study findings and constraints: Estimated clonotype richness was generally higher in naive than memory subsets. Shared across several donors were roughly 4.8% of the naive CD4 clonotypes.

Germline CDR1 GTSNPN, CDR2 SVGIG (reference sequence). The V and J ends lost 4 bases and 6 bases respectively, with 21 bases between them. The CDR3 totals 15 residues. The donors, all of them Caucasian adults, lived in Nashville, Tennessee. Regarding this clone: Its antigen is as yet unknown.

TCRdb's copy holds only in-frame clones and misses some; the assay was immunoSEQ multiplex PCR. Among 2 million to 2.5 million clones listed, around 95% were seen once. This chain uses TRBV30 with TRBJ1-1, with D maybe TRBD1 (5 bases). Sequenced: naive CD4+ T cells sorted from blood. Subset in this sample: CD45RA+ positively selected. The TCR was taken from a man between 18 and 35 years old in good health. CDR3 protein: CAWTLFGASVAEAFF. The CDR3 nucleotides are TGTGCCTGGACCCTTTTCGGGGCCAGCGTCGCTGAAGCTTTCTTT.